This T cell receptor (beta chain) was found in a study of blood T cells in healthy people across ages. As for the study in general: Per two T cells, template switching captured roughly one barcoded beta molecule.

This clonotype was seen more than once but under ten times. The use of a sample-barcoded 5' primer and a J-beta primer mix characterized a second PCR of roughly 7 to 11 cycles. Each CDR3 protein is one row after TCRdb ran MiXCR on the 5' RACE reads. The table records about 2 million distinct CDR3 sequences, approximately 50% of them present only once. Germline lookup yields CDR1 SQVTM and CDR2 ANQGSEA. V was pared by 1 base and J by 4 bases, with 11 bases between. The CDR3 is 13 residues long. This clonotype was sampled from a woman aged 40 to 50 in good health. The genes are TRBV29-1 and TRBJ2-7, with D perhaps matching TRBD1 or TRBD2 (6 bases each). Sequencing used blood. CDR3 sequence reads: CSVEGGAGYEQYF. For the CDR3, the DNA is TGCAGCGTTGAAGGGGGGGCGGGGTACGAGCAGTACTTC.